One and the same sample provided the 20 T cell receptor beta chains below, sequenced in a study of blood T cell repertoires in COVID-19. TCRdb's copy holds only in-frame clones and misses some; the assay was immunoSEQ multiplex PCR. This table holds around 280,000 clones, 90% found once. The sequencing input was PBMCs or T cells enriched from blood (not recorded which). The origin of the receptors is a young woman with acute COVID-19.

V usage is TRBV2 and J usage is TRBJ1-4, with D possibly being TRBD1 (5 bases). Germline CDR1 and CDR2: SNHLY and FYNNEI. With 7 bases removed from V and 11 bases from J, the gap between germline ends came to 14 bases. The CDR3 consists of 12 residues. CDR3 in DNA: TGTGCCAGCATCCTTCAGGGTGAGAAACTGTTTTTT. This translates into CASILQGEKLFF.

The chain combines TRBV7-2 with TRBJ1-2, with TRBD1 matching over 12 bases. CDR1 is SGHTA and CDR2 is FQGNSA in the germline V gene. J lost 5 bases, V lost 5 bases, and 18 bases had no gene match. The CDR3 is made up of 19 amino acids. The CDR3 bases are TGTGCCAGCAGCCCCAGTTTCGGGACAGGGGGCGCCGGTTATTATGGCTACACCTTC. Protein: CASSPSFGTGGAGYYGYTF.

This sequence joins TRBV5-1 and TRBJ2-6, with 11 bases that match TRBD1. Germline values: CDR1 SGHRS, CDR2 YFSETQ. Trimming cost V 4 bases and J 0 bases; bases outside gene matches: 6. The length of the CDR3 is 18 residues. The CDR3 DNA is TGCGCCAGCAGCCCCAGGGACAGGGGGAGCTCTGGGGCCAACGTCCTGACTTTC. Translating it yields CASSPRDRGSSGANVLTF.

V gene TRBV15 combines with J gene TRBJ1-1, with 10 bases lining up with TRBD1. CDR3 length equals 18 residues. With V trimmed by 5 bases and J by 0 bases, 12 bases remained unmatched. CDR1 and CDR2 from the germline V gene are LNHNV and YYDKDF (reference sequence). The CDR3 protein is CATSGRQGALGLNTEAFF. The CDR3 DNA sequence: TGTGCCACCAGCGGCAGACAGGGGGCCCTTGGGCTGAACACTGAAGCTTTCTTT. The full variable domain, its missing parts supplied by reference TRBV15 and TRBJ1-1, is DAMVIQNPRYQVTQFGKPVTLSCSQTLNHNVMYWYQQKSSQAPKLLFHYYDKDFNNEADTPDNFQSRRPNTSFCFLDIRSPGLGDTAMYLCATSGRQGALGLNTEAFFGQGTRLTVV.

This clone has just one count. V is TRBV7-8 and J is TRBJ2-7, with 15 nucleotides matching TRBD2. The V gene end was trimmed by 5 bases and the J gene end by 2 bases; junction bases not matched to a gene: 16. Germline CDR1 reads SGHVS; CDR2 reads FQNEAQ. The CDR3 contains 20 residues. This chain's CDR3 is CASSPHGPGLAGGRAYEQYF. DNA for the CDR3: TGTGCCAGCAGCCCGCACGGCCCGGGACTAGCGGGAGGCCGAGCCTACGAGCAGTACTTC.

The chain combines TRBV3-1 (or the pseudogene TRBV3-2) with TRBJ1-4; TRBD1 aligns across 10 bases. V shed 1 base and J 7 bases; nucleotides not matched to a gene: 6. This CDR3 has 16 amino acids. Looked up from germline, CDR1 is LGHDT and CDR2 is YNNKEL (reference sequence). CDR3 in amino acids: CASSQGRTGGFEKLFF. The CDR3 region has the DNA TGTGCCAGCAGCCAAGGGAGGACAGGGGGTTTTGAAAAACTGTTTTTT.

The rearrangement links TRBV6-5 to TRBJ2-2, with D unresolved. V was clipped by 6 bases and J by 2 bases, with 10 bases between them. The CDR3 runs 14 residues. Germline CDR1 and CDR2: MNHEY and SVGAGI. The CDR3 loop is CASSKERNTGELFF. DNA of the CDR3: TGTGCCAGCAGCAAAGAGAGAAACACCGGGGAGCTGTTTTTT.

The CDR3 sequence: CSAGQGGEAFF. The DNA of the CDR3 is TGCAGCGCTGGACAGGGGGGTGAAGCTTTCTTT. The chain carries TRBV29-1 and TRBJ1-1; 10 bases match TRBD1. Germline CDR1 SQVTM, CDR2 ANQGSEA. The trim removed 7 bases at V and 7 bases at J, leaving 3 bases unmatched. The CDR3 spans 11 residues.

J is TRBJ2-4 and V is TRBV21-1; TRBD1, the table's D call, was not compared with the DNA. TRBV21-1 constitutes a pseudogene. This CDR3 is built from 21 residues. This CDR3 is CASSMRESYRGLTLAKNIQYF. The CDR3 DNA reads as TGTGCCAGCAGCATGAGGGAGAGTTACAGGGGTCTAACGCTAGCCAAAAACATTCAGTACTTC.

The chain joins TRBV7-3 to TRBJ2-1; tentative D call: TRBD1 (5 bases). The CDR3 contains 14 residues. Between the trimmed V and J ends, which lost 2 bases and 9 bases, there was a span of 14 bases. Germline values: CDR1 SGHTA, CDR2 FQGTGA. This CDR3 reads CASSLGAGAGEQFF. As DNA, the CDR3 is TGTGCCAGCAGCTTAGGGGCCGGAGCTGGTGAGCAGTTCTTC. Based on the CDR3 plus reference TRBV7-3 and TRBJ2-1, the full variable domain is GAGVSQTPSNKVTEKGKYVELRCDPISGHTALYWYRQSLGQGPEFLIYFQGTGAADDSGLPNDRFFAVRPEGSVSTLKIQRTERGDSAVYLCASSLGAGAGEQFFGPGTRLTVL.

The genes are TRBV19 and TRBJ2-7; 10 positions match TRBD2. Per the germline V gene, CDR1 is LNHDA and CDR2 is SQIVND (reference sequence). This CDR3 is 14 amino acids long. J gave up 3 bases and V 4 bases, and 3 bases lay outside the gene matches. The CDR3 here is CASSTAGGGYEQYF. The CDR3 DNA reads as TGTGCCAGTAGTACAGCGGGAGGGGGCTACGAGCAGTACTTC. Full variable domain (missing parts from reference TRBV19 and TRBJ2-7): DGGITQSPKYLFRKEGQNVTLSCEQNLNHDAMYWYRQDPGQGLRLIYYSQIVNDFQKGDIAEGYSVSREKKESFPLTVTSAQKNPTAFYLCASSTAGGGYEQYFGPGTRLTVT.

This chain joins TRBV7-5 and TRBJ2-5; no check of the table's D call, TRBD1, against the DNA was made. TRBV7-5 is an annotated pseudogene. The CDR3 contains 19 residues. CDR3 nucleotide sequence: TGTGTCAGAAGCATCCATTGGGGGCGCGGCCCAGAGCCCCAAGAGACCCAGTACTTC. The encoded protein is CVRSIHWGRGPEPQETQYF.

This clone showed up just once. The chain links TRBV18 to TRBJ2-7, with a tentative D call TRBD2 (6 bases). The CDR3 sequence is 12 residues long. Germline CDR1 and CDR2: KGHSH and LQKENI. The ends were cut back, 2 bases at V and 6 bases at J, with 8 bases in the middle. CDR3 in amino acids: CASSPTRGEQYF. The CDR3 DNA reads TGTGCCAGCTCACCAACGCGGGGCGAGCAGTACTTC. Full variable domain (rest looked up from reference TRBV18 and TRBJ2-7): NAGVMQNPRHLVRRRGQEARLRCSPMKGHSHVYWYRQLPEEGLKFMVYLQKENIIDESGMPKERFSAEFPKEGPSILRIQQVVRGDSAAYFCASSPTRGEQYFGPGTRLTVT.

The chain recombines TRBV7-9 with TRBJ1-5, with 8 positions matching TRBD1. This CDR3 region has 15 residues. Germline V gene data show CDR1 as SEHNR and CDR2 as FQNEAQ (reference sequence). V was pared by 5 bases and J by 2 bases, with 5 bases of the junction left unmatched. The CDR3 region is CASSLQGDGNQPQHF. The CDR3 coding sequence is TGTGCCAGCAGCCTACAGGGGGACGGCAATCAGCCCCAGCATTTT.

The count of this clone is one. V is TRBV5-1 and J is TRBJ2-7, with TRBD1 matching over 7 bases. V was clipped by 3 bases and J by 7 bases; unmatched bases: 19. The length of the CDR3 is 17 residues. CDR1 is SGHRS and CDR2 is YFSETQ in the germline V gene. The CDR3 region has the DNA TGCGCCAGCAGCTCGACGAGGGGACAGTTAAGGGTCGAGGAGCAGTACTTC. Translation: CASSSTRGQLRVEEQYF.

V is TRBV6-5 and J is TRBJ2-4, with 8 nucleotides matching TRBD1. The germline V gene encodes CDR1 MNHEY and CDR2 SVGAGI. The CDR3 has 16 residues. V was pared by 2 bases and J by 5 bases, with 8 bases of the junction left unmatched. Here the CDR3 reads CASSYGGTGPQNIQYF. The CDR3 bases are TGTGCCAGCAGTTACGGGGGGACAGGACCGCAAAACATTCAGTACTTC.

This chain joins TRBV20-1 and TRBJ1-1; 8 bases map to TRBD1. The J segment lost 1 base and the V segment lost 3 bases, leaving 10 bases of the junction unmatched. The CDR3 length is 16 residues. In germline, CDR1 is DFQATT, CDR2 SNEGSKA (reference sequence). CDR3 in DNA: TGCAGTGCTAGTTCAGGCAGGGGGCGAACGAACACTGAAGCTTTCTTT. This encodes CSASSGRGRTNTEAFF.

The table lists this clone with a count of one. The rearrangement joins TRBV5-1 to TRBJ2-7; TRBD2 matches 9 bases. Looked up from germline, CDR1 is SGHRS and CDR2 is YFSETQ. Unmatched junction bases numbered 6, after V lost 0 bases and J lost 5 bases. The CDR3 is 15 residues long. CDR3 nucleotide sequence: TGCGCCAGCAGCTTGGTTAGCGGGAGTTCCCACGAGCAGTACTTC. Translated, it gives CASSLVSGSSHEQYF.

This chain joins TRBV29-1 and TRBJ2-1, with TRBD2 matching 12 bases. V was clipped by 7 bases and J by 10 bases; unmatched bases: 8. The CDR3 extends over 13 amino acids. Germline CDR1 and CDR2: SQVTM and ANQGSEA. CDR3: CSGAGTSGQEQFF. The CDR3 coding sequence is TGCAGCGGAGCCGGGACTAGCGGGCAGGAGCAGTTCTTC.

V gene TRBV3-1 (or the pseudogene TRBV3-2) combines with J gene TRBJ2-1, with 10 nucleotides matching TRBD2. This CDR3 contains 16 residues. CDR1 LGHDT and CDR2 YNNKEL come from the germline V gene (reference sequence). The J segment lost 7 bases and the V segment lost 0 bases, leaving 6 bases of the junction unmatched. The CDR3 loop reads CASSQDYLAGANEQFF. In DNA form, the CDR3 reads TGTGCCAGCAGCCAAGATTATCTAGCGGGAGCAAATGAGCAGTTCTTC.